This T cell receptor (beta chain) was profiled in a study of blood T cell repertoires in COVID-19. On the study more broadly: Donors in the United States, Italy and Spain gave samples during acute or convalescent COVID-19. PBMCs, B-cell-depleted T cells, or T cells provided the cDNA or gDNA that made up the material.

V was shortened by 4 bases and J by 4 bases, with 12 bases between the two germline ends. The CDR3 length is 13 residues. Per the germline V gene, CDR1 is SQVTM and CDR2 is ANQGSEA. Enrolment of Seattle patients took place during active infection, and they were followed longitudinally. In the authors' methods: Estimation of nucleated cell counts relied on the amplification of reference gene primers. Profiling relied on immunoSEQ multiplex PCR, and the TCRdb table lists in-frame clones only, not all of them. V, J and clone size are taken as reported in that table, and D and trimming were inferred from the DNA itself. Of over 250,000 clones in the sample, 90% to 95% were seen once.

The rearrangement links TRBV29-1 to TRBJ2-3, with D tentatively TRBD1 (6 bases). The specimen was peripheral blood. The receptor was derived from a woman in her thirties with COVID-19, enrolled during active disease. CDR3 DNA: TGCAGCGTTGCGCGGCAGGGGTCAGATACGCAGTATTTT. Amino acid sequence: CSVARQGSDTQYF.